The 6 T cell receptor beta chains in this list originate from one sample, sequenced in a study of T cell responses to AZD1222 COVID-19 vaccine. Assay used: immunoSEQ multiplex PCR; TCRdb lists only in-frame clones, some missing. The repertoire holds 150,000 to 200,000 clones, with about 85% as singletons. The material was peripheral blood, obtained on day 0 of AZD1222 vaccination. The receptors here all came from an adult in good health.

The CDR3 nucleotides read TGCGCCAGCAGCCAATCATTCGGCGCAAACACCATATATTTT. This translates into CASSQSFGANTIYF. The genes are TRBV4-1 and TRBJ1-3; D remains unclear. V lost 2 bases, J lost 6 bases, and 11 bases lay in between. Germline CDR1 and CDR2: MGHRA and YSYEKL. The CDR3 has 14 amino acids.

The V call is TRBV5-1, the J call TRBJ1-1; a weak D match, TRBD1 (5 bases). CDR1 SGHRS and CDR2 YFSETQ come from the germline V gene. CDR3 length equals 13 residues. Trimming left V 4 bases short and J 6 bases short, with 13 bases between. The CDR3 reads CASSLLVGAEAFF. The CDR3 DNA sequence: TGCGCCAGCAGCCTCCTTGTAGGGGCTGAAGCTTTCTTT.

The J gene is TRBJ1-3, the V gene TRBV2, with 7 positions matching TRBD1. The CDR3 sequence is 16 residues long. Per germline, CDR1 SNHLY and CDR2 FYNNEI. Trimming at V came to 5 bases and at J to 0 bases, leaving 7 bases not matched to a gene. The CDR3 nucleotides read TGTGCCAGCAGTAAGACAGGGTTTAACTCTGGAAACACCATATATTTT. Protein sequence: CASSKTGFNSGNTIYF.

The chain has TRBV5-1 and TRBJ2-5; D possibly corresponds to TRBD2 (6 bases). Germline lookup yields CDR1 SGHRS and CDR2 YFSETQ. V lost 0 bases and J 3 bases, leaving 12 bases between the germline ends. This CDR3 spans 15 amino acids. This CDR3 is CASSLGGISKETQYF. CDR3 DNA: TGCGCCAGCAGCTTGGGCGGGATATCGAAAGAGACCCAGTACTTC.

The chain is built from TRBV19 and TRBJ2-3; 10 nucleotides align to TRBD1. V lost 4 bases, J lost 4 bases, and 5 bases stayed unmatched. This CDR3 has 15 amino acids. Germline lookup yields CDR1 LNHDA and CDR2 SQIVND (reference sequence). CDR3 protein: CASSTTGGAADTQYF. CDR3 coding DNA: TGTGCCAGTAGTACGACAGGGGGCGCGGCAGATACGCAGTATTTT.

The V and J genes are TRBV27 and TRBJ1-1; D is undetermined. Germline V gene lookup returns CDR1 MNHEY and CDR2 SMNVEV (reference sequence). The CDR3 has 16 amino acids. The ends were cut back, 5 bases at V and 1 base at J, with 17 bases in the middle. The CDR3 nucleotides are TGTGCCAGCAGTCCCCGTCGGGGAAGTGGGAACACTGAAGCTTTCTTT. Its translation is CASSPRRGSGNTEAFF.